This paragraph reports one T cell receptor (beta chain). This record belongs to a study of blood T cell repertoires in COVID-19. Study information: Donors in the United States, Italy and Spain gave samples during acute or convalescent COVID-19.

How the authors handled the data: The assay estimated nucleated cells by amplifying reference gene primers. Clones were sequenced by immunoSEQ multiplex PCR, and TCRdb holds only the in-frame ones, with some missing. V and J calls and clone size are copied from that table; D and trimming were computed from the DNA. The data hold under 140,000 clones, with approximately 90% observed a single time. From germline, CDR1 is LGHDT and CDR2 YNNKEL (reference sequence). The CDR3 spans 16 residues. The V end was cut by 4 bases, the J end by 0 bases, with 12 bases between. Material for sequencing was peripheral blood. The chain joins TRBV3-1 (or the pseudogene TRBV3-2) to TRBJ2-2; possible D gene TRBD2, 5 bases. The sequence derives from a human donor in a cohort sampled during active COVID-19. This CDR3 reads CASSPSTSTNTGELFF. CDR3 DNA sequence: TGTGCCAGCAGCCCATCAACTAGTACGAACACCGGGGAGCTGTTTTTT.